The 25 T cell receptor beta chains given below trace back to one sample, sequenced in a study of blood T cell repertoires in COVID-19. Method: immunoSEQ multiplex PCR; TCRdb's copy keeps in-frame clones and lacks some. This table has approximately 75,000 clones, approximately 79% appearing once. Sequenced sample: peripheral blood. These receptor sequences come from a human donor with acute or convalescent COVID-19. The donor label of this sample is uncertain.

V and J are TRBV5-4 and TRBJ2-5; no firm D call. The length of the CDR3 is 14 residues. The germline gives CDR1 SGHNT, CDR2 YYREEE (reference sequence). V was trimmed by 1 base and J by 2 bases, leaving 9 bases between them. The DNA for the CDR3 is TGTGCCAGCAGCTTGCCCAGGTTGCAAGAGACCCAGTACTTC. This codes for CASSLPRLQETQYF.

V gene TRBV5-1 combines with J gene TRBJ2-5; 13 bases fit TRBD2. Germline-derived CDR1 and CDR2 are SGHRS and YFSETQ. This CDR3 comprises 16 residues. J was trimmed by 5 bases and V by 4 bases; bases with no gene match: 8. CDR3 loop: CASSQGLAGRSETQYF. CDR3 in DNA: TGCGCCAGCAGCCAGGGACTAGCGGGGCGGTCGGAGACCCAGTACTTC.

The chain uses TRBV5-1 and TRBJ1-3; D is possibly TRBD1 (6 bases). CDR3 size: 15 residues. CDR1 and CDR2 (germline): SGHRS, YFSETQ. The V and J ends lost 6 bases and 0 bases respectively, with 13 bases between them. Here the CDR3 DNA reads TGCGCCAGCACGCTGGACAGCCACTCTGGAAACACCATATATTTT. This encodes CASTLDSHSGNTIYF.

This clone came up once. This chain joins TRBV19 and TRBJ2-4; 12 bases line up with TRBD2. The CDR3 runs 19 residues. Germline lookup yields CDR1 LNHDA and CDR2 SQIVND (reference sequence). V lost 1 base to trimming and J lost 3 bases; unmatched junction nucleotides: 10. Written as DNA, the CDR3 is TGTGCCAGTAGTATAGGGGTACTAGCGGGAGGCCGAGTCAAAAACATTCAGTACTTC. Amino acids: CASSIGVLAGGRVKNIQYF.

The rearrangement links TRBV11-3 to TRBJ2-5, with a tentative D call TRBD2 (5 bases). The CDR3 sequence is 14 residues long. Trimming removed 4 bases from V and 5 bases from J, with 14 bases in between. Germline CDR1 and CDR2: SGHNT and YENEEA. This CDR3 reads CASSSRTVGETQYF. The CDR3 DNA reads as TGTGCCAGCAGCTCCCGGACTGTAGGGGAGACCCAGTACTTC.

This chain links TRBV29-1 with TRBJ2-7; D perhaps matches TRBD1 (6 bases). This CDR3 spans 14 amino acids. The germline gives CDR1 SQVTM, CDR2 ANQGSEA. With 3 bases removed from V and 5 bases from J, the gap between germline ends came to 17 bases. The CDR3 here is CSVEMPGATHEQYF. The CDR3 bases are TGCAGCGTTGAGATGCCAGGGGCGACCCACGAGCAGTACTTC.

This clone was seen only once. The V call is TRBV6-4, the J call TRBJ2-6; 8 bases are a match to TRBD1. Germline CDR1 MRHNA, CDR2 SNTAGT. J gave up 2 bases and V 6 bases, and 6 bases lay outside the gene matches. The CDR3 totals 16 residues. In nucleotides, the CDR3 is TGTGCCAGCAGCGTGGACAGGGCGACTGGGGCCAACGTCCTGACTTTC. As protein: CASSVDRATGANVLTF.

The rearrangement uses TRBV15 and TRBJ2-5, with 8 bases aligning to TRBD2. Trimming at V came to 8 bases and at J to 2 bases, leaving 16 bases not matched to a gene. The CDR3 contains 17 residues. Germline-derived CDR1 and CDR2 are LNHNV and YYDKDF (reference sequence). CDR3 DNA: TGTGCCACCTCACCCTTTTCGCGGGGGGCCGTACAAGAGACCCAGTACTTC. It encodes CATSPFSRGAVQETQYF.

The chain carries TRBV7-9 and TRBJ1-1; 8 nucleotides line up with TRBD1. With V trimmed by 5 bases and J by 5 bases, 7 bases remained unmatched. There are 14 residues in the CDR3. CDR1 SEHNR and CDR2 FQNEAQ come from the germline V gene (reference sequence). The CDR3 spells CASSATGVGTEAFF. Written as DNA, the CDR3 is TGTGCCAGCAGCGCGACAGGGGTCGGTACTGAAGCTTTCTTT.

This chain joins TRBV18 and TRBJ1-5, with a tentative D call TRBD1 (5 bases). CDR3 length: 14 amino acids. Germline CDR1 and CDR2: KGHSH and LQKENI. Trimming took 3 bases from V and 5 from J, leaving 11 bases between them. The CDR3 is CASSPGGLDQPQHF. CDR3 bases: TGTGCCAGCTCACCGGGGGGACTGGATCAGCCCCAGCATTTT.

This clone was counted a few times. The CDR3 protein is CASGAGRNQPQHF. CDR3 nucleotides: TGTGCCAGCGGGGCAGGGAGGAATCAGCCCCAGCATTTT. The rearrangement joins TRBV2 to TRBJ1-5, with D possibly TRBD1 on 5 matching bases. Trimming removed 8 bases from V and 4 bases from J, with 12 bases in between. Germline CDR1 and CDR2: SNHLY and FYNNEI. This CDR3 region has 13 residues.

This chain connects TRBV6-5 to TRBJ1-6; 11 bases fit TRBD1. Germline V gene data show CDR1 as MNHEY and CDR2 as SVGAGI. This CDR3 region has 16 residues. V dropped 2 bases and J dropped 9; count of bases not matched to a gene: 6. The CDR3 coding sequence is TGTGCCAGCAGTTACCCCCGGGACAGGGGGATTTCACCCCTCCACTTT. This encodes CASSYPRDRGISPLHF.

The chain recombines TRBV28 with TRBJ2-6; 7 nucleotides agree with TRBD1. CDR3 length: 15 residues. The germline V gene has CDR1 MDHEN and CDR2 SYDVKM. Unmatched junction bases numbered 7, after V lost 7 bases and J lost 4 bases. The chain's CDR3 is CASKPQGIGANVLTF. In nucleotides, the CDR3 is TGTGCCAGCAAGCCACAGGGGATCGGGGCCAACGTCCTGACTTTC.

Here the CDR3 DNA reads TGTGCCAGCCGAACTGCTCTTTCCCAGCAGTACTTC. This encodes CASRTALSQQYF. The chain carries TRBV6-5 and TRBJ2-7, with D unresolved. The CDR3 loop spans 12 amino acids. V dropped 8 bases and J dropped 8 bases, with 16 bases sitting between them. Germline V gives CDR1 MNHEY, CDR2 SVGAGI.

Only one count was recorded for this clone. The CDR3: CASRLGHYSGNTIYF. CDR3 coding DNA: TGCGCCAGCAGGTTGGGGCACTATTCTGGAAACACCATATATTTT. The chain carries TRBV4-3 and TRBJ1-3; TRBD1 might be the D (5 bases). Looked up from germline, CDR1 is LGHNA and CDR2 is YSLEER. Trimming left V 6 bases short and J 1 base short, with 13 bases between. The CDR3 consists of 15 residues.

The V gene is TRBV10-3, the J gene TRBJ1-5; 9 nucleotides align to TRBD1. Germline lookup yields CDR1 ENHRY and CDR2 SYGVKD. Trimming cost V 5 bases and J 5 bases; bases outside gene matches: 4. The CDR3 is 14 residues long. The CDR3 DNA follows: TGTGCCATCAGTTCGGGACAGGGCTATCAGCCCCAGCATTTT. Encoded protein: CAISSGQGYQPQHF.

The V call is TRBV9, the J call TRBJ1-4; TRBD1 agrees at 7 bases. CDR3 length equals 16 residues. V gave up 0 bases and J gave up 4 bases; unmatched junction bases: 6. Germline CDR1 reads SGDLS; CDR2 reads YYNGEE. CDR3 sequence (DNA): TGTGCCAGCAGCGTAGCTCCGACAGGGCTTAATGAAAAACTGTTTTTT. Protein product: CASSVAPTGLNEKLFF. Filled out from reference TRBV9 and TRBJ1-4, the complete variable domain reads DSGVTQTPKHLITATGQRVTLRCSPRSGDLSVYWYQQSLDQGLQFLIQYYNGEERAKGNILERFSAQQFPDLHSELNLSSLELGDSALYFCASSVAPTGLNEKLFFGSGTQLSVL.

A single count supports this clone. The CDR3 loop is CATSDHPSGGYQETQYF. In DNA form, the CDR3 reads TGTGCCACCAGTGATCATCCTAGCGGGGGATACCAAGAGACCCAGTACTTC. The V call is TRBV24-1, the J call TRBJ2-5; 10 positions agree with TRBD2. The J segment lost 0 bases and the V segment lost 3 bases, leaving 6 bases of the junction unmatched. Germline CDR1 is KGHDR and CDR2 is SFDVKD. CDR3 length: 17 residues.

The V call is TRBV28, the J call TRBJ1-5; possibly TRBD1 for D (5 bases). Trimming stripped 6 bases from V and 2 bases from J, with 14 bases between. This CDR3 region has 15 residues. The germline V gene has CDR1 MDHEN and CDR2 SYDVKM. DNA of the CDR3: TGTGCCAGCAGGAATTGGGGAGGGGGCAATCAGCCCCAGCATTTT. It is translated as CASRNWGGGNQPQHF.

This sequence joins TRBV5-5 and TRBJ2-7, with D possibly matching TRBD2 (6 bases). CDR3 size: 16 residues. Trimming stripped 4 bases from V and 0 bases from J, with 17 bases between. CDR1 is SGHKS and CDR2 is YYEKEE in the germline V gene (reference sequence). The DNA of the CDR3 is TGTGCCAGCAGCACTGGAGGCGGGGCCAGCTCCTACGAGCAGTACGTC. It translates to CASSTGGGASSYEQYV.

This sequence joins TRBV7-2 and TRBJ2-1, with a tentative D call TRBD2 (6 bases). V shed 5 bases and J shed 2 bases, with 22 bases lying between them. Germline V gene sequence: CDR1 SGHTA, CDR2 FQGNSA. CDR3 length equals 18 residues. CDR3 protein: CASSAWSGRDNTYNEQFF. DNA for the CDR3: TGTGCCAGCAGCGCATGGAGCGGGCGCGATAACACCTACAATGAGCAGTTCTTC.

This clone was seen a single time. The genes are TRBV4-3 and TRBJ2-1; 8 positions match TRBD1. V shed 0 bases and J 9 bases; nucleotides not matched to a gene: 10. The CDR3 covers 16 residues. CDR1 LGHNA and CDR2 YSLEER come from the germline V gene. Here the CDR3 reads CASSQEGTGGITEQFF. The CDR3 bases are TGCGCCAGCAGCCAAGAGGGGACAGGCGGAATTACTGAGCAGTTCTTC.

Judged by abundance, this clone is medium-sized. The chain couples TRBV16 to TRBJ2-1; 10 bases align to TRBD1. Germline V lookup: CDR1 KGHSY, CDR2 FQNENV. J gave up 5 bases and V 1 base, and 2 bases lay outside the gene matches. The CDR3 spans 15 residues. DNA of the CDR3: TGTGCCAGCAGCCAATTGACAGGGGGCAACAATGAGCAGTTCTTC. This gives the protein CASSQLTGGNNEQFF.

The chain is built from TRBV18 and TRBJ2-7; 7 nucleotides line up with TRBD1. Losses at the gene ends were 3 bases for V and 4 bases for J; bases not matched to a gene: 6. This CDR3 region has 14 residues. Germline CDR1 and CDR2: KGHSH and LQKENI. The CDR3 protein is CASSPQSQGYEQYF. The CDR3 DNA reads TGTGCCAGCTCACCCCAATCACAGGGGTACGAGCAGTACTTC.

V usage is TRBV10-1 and J usage is TRBJ2-1, with 11 bases that match TRBD2. CDR3 length: 15 amino acids. Losses at the gene ends were 2 bases for V and 10 bases for J; bases not matched to a gene: 7. Germline assignment: CDR1 WNHNN and CDR2 SYGVQD (reference sequence). CDR3 in DNA: TGCGCCAGCAGTGAGAGTAGCGGGGGGGCCCGGGAGCAGTTCTTC. Protein sequence: CASSESSGGAREQFF.